This entry describes one T cell receptor (beta chain). Treatment specified: preoperative locoregional IRX-2 cytokine immunotherapy. Samples came from a phase Ib trial of preoperative locoregional IRX-2 cytokine immunotherapy. Trimming shortened V by 5 bases and J by 5 bases, and 8 bases separated the two germline ends. The CDR3 contains 12 residues. Germline loops: CDR1 LNHDA, CDR2 SQIVND (reference sequence). Measured with immunoSEQ multiplex PCR; TCRdb has only the in-frame clones, and not every one. This sample has 35,000 to 45,000 clones, with approximately 80% found just once. The sample is drawn from a study of preoperative IRX-2 immunotherapy in early breast cancer.

This specimen was tumor tissue, taken after IRX-2 immunotherapy. V gene TRBV19 combines with J gene TRBJ2-3, with D uncertain. The TCR sequence derives from a human donor with breast cancer. The CDR3, as DNA: TGTGCCAGTAGTCGGGCAGGAGATACGCAGTATTTT. Its protein product is CASSRAGDTQYF.